The rows below give T cell receptor beta chains drawn from one sample of a study of OX40 agonist ivuxolimab in advanced cancers. Generated by immunoSEQ multiplex PCR, the TCRdb table keeps only in-frame clones and is missing some. The top ten hold 20% to 30% of the sample, which has about 61,000 clones, roughly 90% seen once. Here the sequenced sample was CD4+ or CD8+ T cells sorted from blood, taken in a trial of the OX40 agonist ivuxolimab. The source is an adult with an advanced solid tumor such as melanoma, head and neck, liver or kidney cancer. CDR3s include the opening cysteine and the closing phenylalanine or tryptophan. D genes are given only for firm matches. Clone size is given for some rows only: seen once, a few or many times, or a class if the clone is expanded.

>16|TRBV4-3|TRBD1|TRBJ1-2|NA
CASSQGTGRGGYGYTF
TGCGCCAGCAGCCAAGGGACAGGCAGGGGAGGGTATGGCTACACCTTC
>14|TRBV27|NA|TRBJ2-1|NA
CASSILRTYNEQFF
TGTGCCAGCAGTATTCTTAGGACCTACAATGAGCAGTTCTTC
>17|TRBV19|TRBD1|TRBJ2-7|once
CASSMVKGGQGADEQYF
TGTGCCAGTAGTATGGTTAAAGGGGGACAGGGGGCCGACGAGCAGTACTTC
>15|TRBV6-1|NA|TRBJ2-4|NA
CASRGLHKEGDIQYF
TGTGCCAGCAGGGGACTCCACAAAGAAGGGGACATTCAGTACTTC
>15|TRBV29-1|NA|TRBJ2-7|NA
CSVEMTGTDSYEQYF
TGCAGCGTTGAGATGACCGGGACGGACTCCTACGAGCAGTACTTC
>15|TRBV28|NA|TRBJ1-5|NA
CASSFVRGSYQPQHF
TGTGCCAGCAGTTTTGTTCGGGGATCGTATCAGCCCCAGCATTTT
>14|TRBV30|NA|TRBJ1-2|NA
CALVEDSLKYGYTF
TGTGCTTTGGTAGAGGACAGTTTGAAGTATGGCTACACCTTC
>13|TRBV27|NA|TRBJ2-1|NA
CASSDRVYNEQFF
TGTGCCAGCAGTGACAGAGTCTACAATGAGCAGTTCTTC
>14|TRBV6-4|NA|TRBJ2-6|NA
CASSRGSGANVLTF
TGTGCCAGCAGCAGAGGCTCTGGGGCCAACGTCCTGACTTTC
>13|TRBV9|NA|TRBJ2-3|NA
CASSVAPTDTQYF
TGTGCCAGCAGCGTAGCTCCGACAGATACGCAGTATTTT
>14|TRBV2|NA|TRBJ1-6|NA
CASSEVGDNSPLHF
TGTGCCAGCAGTGAGGTGGGGGATAATTCACCCCTCCACTTT
>15|TRBV28|TRBD1|TRBJ1-2|NA
CASSFHRGNNYGYTF
TGTGCCAGCAGTTTCCACAGGGGGAACAACTATGGCTACACCTTC
>16|TRBV7-3|NA|TRBJ2-3|once
CASSLNSRGLRDTQYF
TGTGCCAGCAGCTTAAATTCTCGGGGACTCAGAGATACGCAGTATTTT
>13|TRBV9|NA|TRBJ2-1|once
CASSVGVYNEQFF
TGTGCCAGCAGCGTAGGAGTATACAATGAGCAGTTCTTC
>19|TRBV19|TRBD1|TRBJ1-2|once
CASSTRDRSTTGFNYGYTF
TGTGCCAGTAGTACACGGGACAGATCCACCACAGGCTTTAACTATGGCTACACCTTC
>19|TRBV4-3|NA|TRBJ1-6|NA
CASSQSLTGLGSYNSPLHF
TGCGCCAGCAGCCAATCGCTCACAGGCCTCGGCTCCTATAATTCACCCCTCCACTTT
>13|TRBV2|NA|TRBJ1-6|NA
CASSEENHSPLHF
TGTGCCAGCAGCGAGGAAAACCATTCACCCCTCCACTTT
>14|TRBV6-6|TRBD2|TRBJ2-1|NA
CASSYGGGADEQFF
TGTGCCAGCAGTTACGGCGGGGGGGCGGATGAGCAGTTCTTC
>11|TRBV6-6|NA|TRBJ2-5|NA
CASSVGETQYF
TGTGCCAGCAGCGTGGGAGAGACCCAGTACTTC
>11|TRBV6-1|NA|TRBJ2-5|NA
CASSYQETQYF
TGTGCCAGCAGTTATCAAGAGACCCAGTACTTC
>15|TRBV4-3|NA|TRBJ2-1|NA
CASSQDGGRYNEQFF
TGCGCCAGCAGCCAAGACGGGGGCCGGTACAATGAGCAGTTCTTC
>16|TRBV11-1|NA|TRBJ2-3|NA
CASSLLGGSDTDTQYF
TGTGCCAGCAGCTTATTAGGAGGGAGCGACACAGATACGCAGTATTTT
>13|TRBV6-5|TRBD2|TRBJ2-1|NA
CASSYSSGGRLIF
TGTGCCAGCAGTTACTCGAGTGGCGGGAGGTTAATCTTC
>13|TRBV29-1|NA|TRBJ1-2|NA
CSVEGGLDYGYTF
TGCAGCGTTGAAGGAGGGTTGGACTATGGCTACACCTTC
>11|TRBV28|NA|TRBJ2-7|NA
CASSSTYEQYF
TGTGCCAGCAGTTCGACCTACGAGCAGTACTTC
>12|TRBV12-5|NA|TRBJ2-1|NA
CASELVYNEQFF
TGTGCTAGTGAACTCGTGTACAATGAGCAGTTCTTC
>16|TRBV4-2|TRBD1|TRBJ1-5|once
CASSQEEGAGNQPQHF
TGTGCCAGCAGCCAAGAAGAGGGGGCTGGCAATCAGCCCCAGCATTTT
>11|TRBV9|NA|TRBJ2-1|NA
CASSTGNEQFF
TGTGCCAGCAGCACGGGTAATGAGCAGTTCTTC
>15|TRBV9|NA|TRBJ2-7|NA
CASSVGQEHTYEQYF
TGTGCCAGCAGCGTAGGACAGGAGCACACCTACGAGCAGTACTTC
>16|TRBV12-5|NA|TRBJ1-3|NA
CASGFGGSYSGNTIYF
TGTGCTAGTGGTTTCGGGGGATCGTACTCTGGAAACACCATATATTTT
>14|TRBV28|NA|TRBJ2-7|NA
CASSLRFISYEQYF
TGTGCCAGCAGTTTACGGTTTATATCCTACGAGCAGTACTTC
>16|TRBV28|TRBD1|TRBJ1-5|NA
CASSLSGQGAFQPQHF
TGTGCCAGCAGTTTGTCGGGACAGGGGGCATTTCAGCCCCAGCATTTT
>16|TRBV7-6|NA|TRBJ1-3|NA
CASSLGSFGSGNTIYF
TGTGCCAGCAGCTTAGGGAGTTTTGGGTCTGGAAACACCATATATTTT
>17|TRBV6-1|NA|TRBJ2-7|few
CASSVYSRLGWAYEQYF
TGTGCCAGCAGTGTATATAGTCGGTTAGGGTGGGCCTACGAGCAGTACTTC
>13|TRBV9|NA|TRBJ2-3|once
CASSEEDTDTQYF
TGTGCCAGCAGCGAGGAGGACACAGATACGCAGTATTTT
>15|TRBV5-1|NA|TRBJ1-5|NA
CASSLGGYSNQPQHF
TGCGCCAGCAGCTTGGGAGGGTATAGCAATCAGCCCCAGCATTTT
>14|TRBV28|TRBD1|TRBJ2-7|once
CASSLRQGPHEQYF
TGTGCCAGCAGCTTACGACAGGGTCCCCACGAGCAGTACTTC
>14|TRBV11-2|NA|TRBJ2-7|NA
CASSLGFSPYEQYF
TGTGCCAGCAGCTTAGGTTTCTCCCCCTACGAGCAGTACTTC
>19|TRBV11-2|NA|TRBJ1-3|NA
CASSLDISLRGVSGNTIYF
TGTGCCAGCAGCTTAGATATCTCGCTTCGGGGTGTGAGTGGAAACACCATATATTTT
>16|TRBV28|NA|TRBJ2-3|once
CASSLSMGLSTDTQYF
TGTGCCAGCAGTTTATCCATGGGCCTCAGCACAGATACGCAGTATTTT
>15|TRBV28|TRBD2|TRBJ2-3|NA
CASGVTSGASDTQYF
TGTGCCAGCGGCGTTACTAGCGGGGCTTCAGATACGCAGTATTTT
>14|TRBV28|TRBD1|TRBJ1-5|NA
CASSTTGRDQPQHF
TGTGCCAGCAGCACGACAGGGAGGGATCAGCCCCAGCATTTT
>15|TRBV30|TRBD2|TRBJ2-1|NA
CACGTSGREYNEQFF
TGTGCCTGCGGGACTAGCGGGAGGGAATACAATGAGCAGTTCTTC
>13|TRBV28|NA|TRBJ2-1|NA
CASSFWDYNEQFF
TGTGCCAGCAGTTTTTGGGACTACAATGAGCAGTTCTTC
>17|TRBV4-3|TRBD1|TRBJ1-5|NA
CASSQDRVTGSGQPQHF
TGCGCCAGCAGCCAAGATAGAGTGACAGGGAGCGGGCAGCCCCAGCATTTT
>12|TRBV29-1|TRBD1|TRBJ2-4|NA
CSVGDSGPSLYF
TGCAGCGTTGGGGACAGCGGCCCCAGTTTGTACTTC
>14|TRBV5-4|NA|TRBJ2-7|NA
CASSQTSGSYEQYF
TGTGCCAGCAGCCAGACTAGTGGGTCCTACGAGCAGTACTTC
>14|TRBV9|NA|TRBJ2-3|once
CASSEYRSTDTQYF
TGTGCCAGCAGCGAATACAGAAGCACAGATACGCAGTATTTT
>13|TRBV30|NA|TRBJ2-2|NA
CAWSLAPPGELFF
TGTGCCTGGAGTTTGGCCCCTCCCGGGGAGCTGTTTTTT
>15|TRBV30|NA|TRBJ2-7|NA
CAWSPWDEQGPGQYF
TGTGCCTGGAGTCCCTGGGACGAACAGGGCCCCGGGCAGTACTTC
>12|TRBV30|NA|TRBJ1-2|NA
CAWTQGLVGYTF
TGTGCCTGGACCCAAGGCCTAGTTGGCTACACCTTC
>15|TRBV6-5|NA|TRBJ1-4|NA
CASSSLSGTNEKLFF
TGTGCCAGCAGTTCCTTGTCGGGGACTAATGAAAAACTGTTTTTT
>16|TRBV4-2|TRBD2|TRBJ2-1|NA
CASSFADSGVTVEQFF
TGTGCCAGCAGCTTCGCCGACAGCGGGGTTACCGTTGAGCAGTTCTTC